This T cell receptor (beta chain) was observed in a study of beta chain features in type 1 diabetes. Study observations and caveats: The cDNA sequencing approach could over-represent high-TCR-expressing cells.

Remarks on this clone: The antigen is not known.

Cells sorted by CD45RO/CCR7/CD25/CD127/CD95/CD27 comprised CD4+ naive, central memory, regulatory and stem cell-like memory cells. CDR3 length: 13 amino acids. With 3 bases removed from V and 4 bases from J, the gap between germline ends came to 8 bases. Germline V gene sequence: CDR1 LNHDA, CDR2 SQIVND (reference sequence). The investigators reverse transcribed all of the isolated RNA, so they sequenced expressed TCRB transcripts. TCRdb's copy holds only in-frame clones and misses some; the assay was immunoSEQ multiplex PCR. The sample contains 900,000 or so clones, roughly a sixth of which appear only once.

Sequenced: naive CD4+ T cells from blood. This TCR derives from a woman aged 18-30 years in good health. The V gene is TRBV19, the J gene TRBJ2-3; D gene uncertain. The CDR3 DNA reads TGTGCCAGTAGTATTTGGGCTGCAGATACGCAGTATTTT. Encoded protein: CASSIWAADTQYF.